A selection of T cell receptor beta chains follows, all from one sample in a study of cytomegalovirus exposure and HLA in healthy donors. The table came from immunoSEQ multiplex PCR; TCRdb's copy has only in-frame clones and leaves some out. This table has roughly 80,000 clones, roughly two thirds appearing once. The sample taken for sequencing was PBMCs. These receptors were collected from a woman in her forties or fifties in good health and CMV-seropositive. The CDR3 runs from the conserved cysteine through the conserved F or W. The D gene is left open where the match is weak. The size entry is marked missing in some rows and otherwise reads once, few, many or a size class.

TRBJ2-7 | NA | NA | TRBV21-1 | TGTGCCAGCAGCGAGGTCTACAGGGTCTACGAGCAGTACTTC | CASSEVYRVYEQYF
TRBJ2-5 | NA | NA | TRBV28 | TGTGCCAGCAGTCTCCCTCGCGGCCACGAGGAGACCCAGTACTTC | CASSLPRGHEETQYF
TRBJ2-1 | few | TRBD2 | TRBV7-9 | TGTGCCAGCACGCCTAGCGGGGATTCCTACAATGAGCAGTTCTTC | CASTPSGDSYNEQFF
TRBJ2-3 | NA | TRBD2 | TRBV7-3 | TGTGCCAGCAGCTTAATAGCGGGGGGATTGGCAGATACGCAGTATTTT | CASSLIAGGLADTQYF
TRBJ1-4 | NA | NA | TRBV19 | TGTGCCAGTAGTATGGGGCTGTATAATGAAAAACTGTTTTTT | CASSMGLYNEKLFF
TRBJ2-7 | NA | NA | TRBV11-2 | TGTGCCAGCAGCTTACGTATCGGGAGCAGGGAGGACGAGCAGTACTTC | CASSLRIGSREDEQYF
TRBJ2-5 | NA | TRBD2 | TRBV6-1 | TGTGCCAGCAGACTAGCGGGGGAAGAGACCCAGTACTTC | CASRLAGEETQYF
TRBJ1-2 | once | TRBD1 | TRBV6-5 | TGTGCCAGCAGCTTATACCTGGGACAGCGCTATGGCTACACCTTC | CASSLYLGQRYGYTF
TRBJ1-1 | NA | NA | TRBV6-4 | TGTGCCAGCAGTTTGGAGGCGAACACTGAAGCTTTCTTT | CASSLEANTEAFF
TRBJ2-3 | NA | TRBD2 | TRBV7-2 | TGTGCCAGCAGCCGGACTAGCGGTTACTCAGATACGCAGTATTTT | CASSRTSGYSDTQYF